These 3 T cell receptor beta chains share one sample of origin, sequenced in a study of response to subunit inactivated influenza vaccine. Each CDR3 protein is one row after TCRdb ran MiXCR on the RT-PCR reads. The sample holds approximately 680,000 distinct CDR3 sequences; more than 15% are singletons and the top ten take around a tenth. This sample comprised PBMCs from blood, obtained about 13 days after vaccination. The receptors stem from a man between 50 and 59 years old who received an inactivated influenza vaccine.

This clonotype was detected a few times. V usage is TRBV19 and J usage is TRBJ2-1, with D possibly matching TRBD2 (6 bases). CDR3 length: 17 amino acids. V shed 2 bases and J shed 0 bases, with 14 bases lying between them. CDR1 is LNHDA and CDR2 is SQIVND in the germline V gene (reference sequence). CDR3 sequence: CASSIQKRALSYNEQFF. For the CDR3, the DNA is TGTGCCAGTAGTATACAGAAGCGGGCCCTCTCCTACAATGAGCAGTTCTTC.

This clonotype was seen ten or more times. This rearrangement joins TRBV2 to TRBJ1-5, with D hard to call. V shed 7 bases and J shed 10 bases, with 23 bases lying between them. Germline CDR1 is SNHLY and CDR2 is FYNNEI. The CDR3 totals 15 residues. CDR3 residues: CASTLAARFDDPQHF. In nucleotides, the CDR3 is TGTGCCAGCACTTTGGCTGCCCGGTTTGATGATCCCCAGCATTTT.

The chain employs TRBV7-9 and TRBJ2-1; D is perhaps TRBD2 (5 bases). V was pared by 4 bases and J by 6 bases, with 16 bases between. There are 15 residues in the CDR3. CDR1 and CDR2 (germline): SEHNR, FQNEAQ (reference sequence). DNA for the CDR3: TGTGCCAGCAGCTCGTGGGGAGTTGAGGTCAATGAGCAGTTCTTC. Its protein product is CASSSWGVEVNEQFF.